What follows is one T cell receptor beta chain and its context. In the original workflow: Cell counts per sample came from amplifying reference gene primers. The repertoire was sequenced with immunoSEQ multiplex PCR; TCRdb's copy has only in-frame clones and lacks some. Clone size and the V and J calls come from that table; the DNA yielded D and trimming. Of about 150,000 clones in the sample, roughly 85% were seen once. This entry is derived from a study of blood T cell repertoires in COVID-19. Trimming removed 2 bases at V and 7 bases at J, with 9 bases between. Germline loops: CDR1 SGHDN, CDR2 FVKESK. This CDR3 has 14 residues.

The sequence came from a human donor with acute or convalescent COVID-19. The donor label of this sample is uncertain. The sample was peripheral blood. The gene calls are TRBV14 and TRBJ1-6; D is ambiguous. CDR3 sequence reads: CASSQWGANSPLHF. CDR3 nucleotides: TGTGCCAGCAGCCAATGGGGAGCCAATTCACCCCTCCACTTT. Full variable domain (missing parts from reference TRBV14 and TRBJ1-6): EAGVTQFPSHSVIEKGQTVTLRCDPISGHDNLYWYRRVMGKEIKFLLHFVKESKQDESGMPNNRFLAERTGGTYSTLKVQPAELEDSGVYFCASSQWGANSPLHFGNGTRLTVT.